This is a list of T cell receptor beta chains from one sample in a study of beta chain features in type 1 diabetes. Sequenced by immunoSEQ multiplex PCR; TCRdb stores in-frame clones only, minus some. The sample records around 320,000 clones, 14% being singletons. Material: central memory CD4+ T cells from blood. The receptors were sampled from a man younger than 40 in good health. CDR3s include the opening cysteine and the closing phenylalanine or tryptophan. D genes are given only for firm matches. The size field is filled for only some rows; it gives once, few, many or a size class.

d_call | j_call | clone_size | v_call | cdr3_aa | cdr3_nt
NA | TRBJ2-4 | many | TRBV21-1 | CASSTLTGNLPGKNIQYF | TGTGCCAGCAGCACTCTCACCGGGAACCTACCAGGCAAAAACATTCAGTACTTC
NA | TRBJ1-5 | NA | TRBV2 | CASSGGVYQPQHF | TGTGCCAGCAGTGGAGGAGTCTATCAGCCCCAGCATTTT
NA | TRBJ1-2 | few | TRBV27 | CASSLGSGMNYGYTF | TGTGCCAGCAGTTTAGGTTCAGGGATGAACTATGGCTACACCTTC
TRBD2 | TRBJ2-1 | few | TRBV4-3 | CASSQDWTSQSEQFF | TGCGCCAGCAGCCAAGATTGGACTAGTCAGAGTGAGCAGTTCTTC
NA | TRBJ2-7 | NA | TRBV7-6 | CASSLAGPAREQYF | TGTGCCAGCAGCTTAGCGGGACCCGCTCGAGAGCAGTACTTC
NA | TRBJ2-7 | few | TRBV9 | CASSVNPTYEQYF | TGTGCCAGCAGCGTTAACCCAACCTACGAGCAGTACTTC
NA | TRBJ1-5 | few | TRBV6-5 | CASSYYPNQPQHF | TGTGCCAGCAGTTATTACCCCAATCAGCCCCAGCATTTT
NA | TRBJ1-1 | few | TRBV5-6 | CASSLASIVHWAEAFF | TGTGCCAGCAGCTTAGCTAGTATCGTACACTGGGCTGAAGCTTTCTTT
NA | TRBJ1-5 | NA | TRBV5-1 | CASSLAGGPNQPQHF | TGCGCCAGCAGCTTGGCCGGTGGACCTAATCAGCCCCAGCATTTT
NA | TRBJ2-1 | NA | TRBV18 | CASSPFAYNEQFF | TGTGCCAGCTCACCGTTTGCGTACAATGAGCAGTTCTTC
NA | TRBJ2-1 | many | TRBV28 | CASSPAGSNNEQFF | TGTGCCAGCAGCCCCGCGGGGTCCAACAATGAGCAGTTCTTC
NA | TRBJ2-1 | NA | TRBV14 | CASSQIFGTGRRKHNEQFF | TGTGCCAGCAGCCAAATATTTGGGACGGGACGCAGAAAACACAATGAGCAGTTCTTC
NA | TRBJ1-2 | NA | TRBV7-9 | CASSLETFSFNYGYTF | TGTGCCAGCAGCCTCGAGACCTTTTCCTTTAACTATGGCTACACCTTC
TRBD2 | TRBJ2-1 | NA | TRBV19 | CASSTGSGMRNEQFF | TGTGCCAGTAGTACAGGAAGCGGGATGAGGAATGAGCAGTTCTTC
NA | TRBJ1-5 | NA | TRBV7-7 | CASSLGGLQPQHF | TGTGCCAGCAGCTTAGGGGGTTTACAGCCCCAGCATTTT
NA | TRBJ2-5 | many | TRBV5-1 | CASSLVPGTEETQYF | TGCGCCAGCAGCTTGGTGCCGGGGACGGAAGAGACCCAGTACTTC
NA | TRBJ1-1 | few | TRBV6-1 | CASSEGLYTEAFF | TGTGCCAGCAGTGAAGGGCTGTACACTGAAGCTTTCTTT
NA | TRBJ2-1 | few | TRBV5-4 | CASSLGPTENNEQFF | TGTGCCAGCAGCTTGGGACCGACGGAAAACAATGAGCAGTTCTTC
TRBD2 | TRBJ2-7 | NA | TRBV4-1 | CASSQVIGGGSDEQYF | TGCGCCAGCAGCCAAGTAATTGGGGGGGGTTCGGACGAGCAGTACTTC
NA | TRBJ1-1 | many | TRBV7-9 | CASSYGTLAFF | TGTGCCAGCAGCTACGGGACCTTAGCTTTCTTT
TRBD1 | TRBJ1-1 | few | TRBV18 | CASSPKQGGTEAFF | TGTGCCAGCTCACCGAAACAGGGGGGTACTGAAGCTTTCTTT
NA | TRBJ2-2 | NA | TRBV30 | CAWSLYGELFF | TGTGCCTGGAGTTTATACGGGGAGCTGTTTTTT
NA | TRBJ2-3 | many | TRBV15 | CATSVQDTQYF | TGTGCCACCAGTGTCCAGGATACGCAGTATTTT
NA | TRBJ2-3 | NA | TRBV5-1 | CASSLVGGGPDTQYF | TGCGCCAGCAGCTTGGTGGGCGGGGGCCCAGATACGCAGTATTTT
TRBD1 | TRBJ1-1 | few | TRBV2 | CASSLGQRNTEAFF | TGTGCCAGCAGTCTGGGACAGAGGAACACTGAAGCTTTCTTT
NA | TRBJ1-2 | few | TRBV4-3 | CASSQDPGYHVYTF | TGCGCCAGCAGCCAAGATCCAGGGTATCATGTCTACACCTTC
TRBD2 | TRBJ2-3 | few | TRBV6-4 | CASSDSTALAGADTQYF | TGTGCCAGCAGTGACTCGACGGCGCTAGCGGGGGCAGATACGCAGTATTTT
NA | TRBJ1-4 | few | TRBV15 | CATSLWGLTNEKLFF | TGTGCCACCAGCTTATGGGGGCTCACTAATGAAAAACTGTTTTTT
NA | TRBJ2-6 | NA | TRBV7-9 | CASSLRSSGANVLTF | TGTGCCAGCAGCTTGAGGAGCTCTGGGGCCAACGTCCTGACTTTC
NA | TRBJ1-5 | NA | TRBV7-2 | CASSPGQTNQPQHF | TGTGCCAGCAGCCCCGGACAGACCAATCAGCCCCAGCATTTT
TRBD1 | TRBJ1-1 | few | TRBV12-5 | CASGIPGQETEAFF | TGTGCTAGTGGGATCCCCGGACAGGAGACTGAAGCTTTCTTT
NA | TRBJ2-1 | few | TRBV30 | CAWSRGGGGVWNEQFF | TGTGCCTGGAGTAGAGGAGGGGGAGGGGTCTGGAATGAGCAGTTCTTC
TRBD1 | TRBJ1-2 | many | TRBV5-4 | CASSPPGQGISYTF | TGTGCCAGCAGCCCACCGGGACAGGGGATAAGCTACACCTTC
TRBD2 | TRBJ2-5 | few | TRBV5-4 | CASSLARTSGAGETQYF | TGTGCCAGCAGCTTGGCCCGCACTAGCGGGGCGGGGGAGACCCAGTACTTC